The next 19 T cell receptor beta chains were all read from a single sample in a study of T-cell reconstitution after alpha-beta-depleted transplantation in children. Library preparation (for TCRbeta) was performed with unique molecular identifiers. TCRdb re-derived calls from the PCR reads in MiXCR, one entry per CDR3 protein. Among fewer than 250,000 distinct CDR3 sequences listed, more than 15% were seen once. The sequencing here drew on PBMCs, mostly from graft donor cells, taken 360 days after TCRalphabeta/CD19-depleted stem cell transplant. These receptors were taken from a male patient aged 2 to 9 who had a stem cell transplant for acute lymphoblastic leukemia, so the T cells may come from the graft donor.

The rearrangement uses TRBV12-3 or TRBV12-4 and TRBJ1-5, with a tentative D call TRBD1 (5 bases). There are 15 residues in the CDR3. V was pared by 7 bases and J by 2 bases, with 15 bases between. CDR3 amino acids: CASTPGLLGNQPQHF. DNA for the CDR3: TGTGCCAGCACCCCAGGGCTCTTAGGCAATCAGCCCCAGCATTTT.

CDR3 protein: CASSLHPAYEQYF. For the CDR3, the DNA is TGTGCCAGCAGCTTACACCCTGCCTACGAGCAGTACTTC. This chain connects TRBV7-4 to TRBJ2-7; no reliable D call. The germline V and J ends were trimmed by 2 bases and 2 bases, with 7 bases remaining between them. CDR1 is SGHVT and CDR2 is SQSDAQ in the germline V gene. The CDR3 is made up of 13 amino acids. The whole variable domain, remainder taken from reference TRBV7-4 and TRBJ2-7, is GAGVSQSPRYKVAKRGRDVALRCDSISGHVTLYWYRQTLGQGSEVLTYSQSDAQRDKSGRPSGRFSAERPERSVSTLKIQRTEQGDSAVYLCASSLHPAYEQYFGPGTRLTVT.

This clonotype was picked up a small number of times. The rearrangement links TRBV28 to TRBJ2-1; D ambiguous. This CDR3 contains 12 residues. Germline V gene lookup returns CDR1 MDHEN and CDR2 SYDVKM. V was shortened by 3 bases and J by 7 bases, with 7 bases between the two germline ends. CDR3 nucleotide sequence: TGTGCCAGCAGTTTGCAGACAAATGAGCAGTTCTTC. As protein: CASSLQTNEQFF.

The table lists this clonotype with a few counts. The rearrangement links TRBV4-1 to TRBJ2-7; D is perhaps TRBD2 (7 bases). The CDR3 has 15 amino acids. The germline CDR1 and CDR2 sequences are MGHRA and YSYEKL. V dropped 1 base and J dropped 6 bases, with 16 bases sitting between them. CDR3 sequence: CASSQVKGGLVEQYF. CDR3 nucleotide sequence: TGCGCCAGCAGCCAAGTTAAGGGGGGGCTAGTCGAGCAGTACTTC.

The CDR3 loop is CSVGSRGGEAFF. CDR3 nucleotides: TGCAGCGTTGGATCGCGGGGGGGAGAAGCTTTCTTT. The chain has TRBV29-1 and TRBJ1-1; maybe TRBD1 (5 bases). Trimming took 4 bases from V and 8 from J, leaving 14 bases between them. This CDR3 has 12 amino acids. Germline CDR1 SQVTM, CDR2 ANQGSEA.

The chain couples TRBV15 to TRBJ2-2; D uncertain. This CDR3 has 17 residues. The germline gives CDR1 LNHNV, CDR2 YYDKDF (reference sequence). Trimming took off 1 base at V and 3 bases at J, with 15 bases between the two ends. The CDR3 DNA follows: TGTGCCACCAGCAGAGTTCGTCCGTCGCCCGACACCGGGGAGCTGTTTTTT. Protein: CATSRVRPSPDTGELFF.

This clonotype was observed at least ten times. The genes are TRBV29-1 and TRBJ2-5; the D is unclear. Germline CDR1 is SQVTM and CDR2 is ANQGSEA. V shed 3 bases and J shed 1 base, with 6 bases lying between them. This CDR3 has 12 amino acids. Here the CDR3 reads CSVEPSQETQYF. CDR3 coding DNA: TGCAGCGTTGAGCCTAGCCAAGAGACCCAGTACTTC.

This clonotype was seen a handful of times. The chain recombines TRBV30 with TRBJ2-1, with D unclear. Deletions cut 1 base from V and 0 bases from J, with 13 bases between. This CDR3 has 16 residues. The germline gives CDR1 GTSNPN, CDR2 SVGIG (reference sequence). The CDR3 is CAWSENSRSSYNEQFF. CDR3 coding DNA: TGTGCCTGGAGTGAGAATTCCCGGAGCTCCTACAATGAGCAGTTCTTC. The full variable domain, rest sourced from reference TRBV30 and TRBJ2-1, is SQTIHQWPATLVQPVGSPLSLECTVEGTSNPNLYWYRQAAGRGLQLLFYSVGIGQISSEVPQNLSASRPQDRQFILSSKKLLLSDSGFYLCAWSENSRSSYNEQFFGPGTRLTVL.

This clonotype has a count of ten or more. The chain uses TRBV11-2 and TRBJ2-4, with D hard to call. Germline V gene data show CDR1 as SGHAT and CDR2 as FQNNGV. V dropped 5 bases and J dropped 7 bases, with 12 bases sitting between them. The CDR3 is 13 amino acids. CDR3 loop: CASSLDLRNIQYF. As DNA, the CDR3 is TGTGCCAGCAGCCTGGACCTGAGGAACATTCAGTACTTC.

The chain recombines TRBV7-9 with TRBJ2-5; D gene uncertain. Germline V gene data show CDR1 as SEHNR and CDR2 as FQNEAQ (reference sequence). The CDR3 runs to 16 residues. V was trimmed by 1 base and J by 2 bases, leaving 14 bases between them. CDR3 nucleotides: TGTGCCAGCAGCTTAGATGGGGTGAAGGTTCAAGAGACCCAGTACTTC. Its protein is CASSLDGVKVQETQYF.

The gene calls are TRBV15 and TRBJ2-1, with 14 nucleotides matching TRBD2. CDR1 LNHNV and CDR2 YYDKDF come from the germline V gene (reference sequence). The CDR3 length is 17 residues. The V and J ends lost 1 base and 6 bases, in that order; junction bases with no gene match: 5. In nucleotides, the CDR3 is TGTGCCACCAGCAGAGCCATGACTAGCGGGGGGGCCAATGAGCAGTTCTTC. It translates to CATSRAMTSGGANEQFF.

The chain employs TRBV7-8 and TRBJ2-2, with 9 nucleotides matching TRBD2. V trimming: 3 bases; J trimming: 4 bases; junction bases outside the gene matches: 6. The CDR3 is 16 amino acids. CDR1 is SGHVS and CDR2 is FQNEAQ in the germline V gene. The CDR3 reads CASSLLGGRATGELFF. The CDR3 DNA follows: TGTGCCAGCAGCTTGCTCGGCGGGAGGGCCACCGGGGAGCTGTTTTTT.

This clonotype appeared a few times. The chain couples TRBV6-5 to TRBJ2-7, with TRBD2 matching 12 bases. Germline lookup yields CDR1 MNHEY and CDR2 SVGAGI. The CDR3 has 15 residues. V lost 3 bases and J lost 7; bases outside the gene matches: 7. CDR3 nucleotide sequence: TGTGCCAGCAGTTATCTAGCGGGAGGGCCGTGGGAGCAGTACTTC. Translated, it gives CASSYLAGGPWEQYF.

V usage is TRBV18 and J usage is TRBJ2-6; D is undetermined. V was clipped by 0 bases and J by 4 bases, with 13 bases between them. The CDR3 covers 17 residues. Germline CDR1 is KGHSH and CDR2 is LQKENI. The CDR3 protein is CASSPPVARLGANVLTF. DNA of the CDR3: TGTGCCAGCTCACCACCGGTAGCCCGGCTCGGGGCCAACGTCCTGACTTTC.

The rearrangement joins TRBV12-3 or TRBV12-4 to TRBJ1-2; unclear D gene. V lost 1 base to trimming and J lost 4 bases, with 7 bases between them. The CDR3 runs 13 residues. The CDR3 reads CASSLGETYGYTF. In DNA form, the CDR3 reads TGTGCCAGCAGTTTAGGGGAGACCTATGGCTACACCTTC.

This sequence joins TRBV20-1 and TRBJ2-5, with a possible D match to TRBD2 (7 bases). The ends were cut back, 0 bases at V and 5 bases at J, with 13 bases in the middle. The germline V gene has CDR1 DFQATT and CDR2 SNEGSKA (reference sequence). The CDR3 spans 14 residues. The DNA for the CDR3 is TGCAGTGCTAGAGAACGGGGGGCCTGGGAGACCCAGTACTTC. Amino acids: CSARERGAWETQYF.

This clonotype was observed a few times. The chain uses TRBV18 and TRBJ2-5, with a tentative D call TRBD1 (5 bases). The CDR3 is made up of 17 amino acids. Trimming stripped 6 bases from V and 3 bases from J, with 23 bases between. Germline V CDR1 and CDR2: KGHSH, LQKENI. The CDR3, as DNA: TGTGCCAGCTCCCCTTCAACCAGGGTGCCTTCCGAAGAGACCCAGTACTTC. Translated: CASSPSTRVPSEETQYF.

This CDR3 reads CSVEPRGLAGGGYEQYF. CDR3 coding DNA: TGCAGCGTTGAACCACGGGGACTAGCGGGGGGCGGCTACGAGCAGTACTTC. The chain combines TRBV29-1 with TRBJ2-7; 15 bases fit TRBD2. The length of the CDR3 is 17 residues. CDR1 is SQVTM, CDR2 ANQGSEA, per germline. The J segment lost 3 bases and the V segment lost 2 bases, leaving 8 bases of the junction unmatched.

This clonotype appeared a few times. This chain connects TRBV7-9 to TRBJ1-3; D is ambiguous. The CDR3 has 13 residues. From germline, CDR1 is SEHNR and CDR2 FQNEAQ (reference sequence). V dropped 1 base and J dropped 3 bases, with 4 bases sitting between them. CDR3 sequence (DNA): TGTGCCAGCAGCTTAGAGGTTGGAAACACCATATATTTT. Protein product: CASSLEVGNTIYF.